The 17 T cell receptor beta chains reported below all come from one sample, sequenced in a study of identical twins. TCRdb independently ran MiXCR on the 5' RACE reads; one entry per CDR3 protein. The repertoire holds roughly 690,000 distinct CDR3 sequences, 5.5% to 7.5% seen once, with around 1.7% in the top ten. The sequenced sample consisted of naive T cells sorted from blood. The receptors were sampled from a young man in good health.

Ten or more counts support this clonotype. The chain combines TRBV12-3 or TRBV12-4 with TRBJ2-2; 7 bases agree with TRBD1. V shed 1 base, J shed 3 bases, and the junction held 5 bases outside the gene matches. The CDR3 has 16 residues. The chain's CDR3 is CASSLGGQVDTGELFF. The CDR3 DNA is TGTGCCAGCAGTTTAGGCGGACAGGTCGACACCGGGGAGCTGTTTTTT.

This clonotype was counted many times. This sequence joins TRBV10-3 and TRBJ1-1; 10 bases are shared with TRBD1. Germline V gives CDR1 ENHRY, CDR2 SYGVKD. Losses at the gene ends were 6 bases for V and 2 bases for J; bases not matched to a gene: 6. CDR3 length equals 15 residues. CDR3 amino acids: CAIRMTGGDNTEAFF. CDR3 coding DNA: TGTGCCATCAGGATGACAGGGGGCGATAACACTGAAGCTTTCTTT.

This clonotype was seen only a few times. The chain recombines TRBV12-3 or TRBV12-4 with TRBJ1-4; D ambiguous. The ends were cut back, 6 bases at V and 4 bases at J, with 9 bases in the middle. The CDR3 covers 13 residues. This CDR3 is CASSRAFNEKLFF. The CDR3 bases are TGTGCCAGCAGCCGGGCCTTTAATGAAAAACTGTTTTTT.

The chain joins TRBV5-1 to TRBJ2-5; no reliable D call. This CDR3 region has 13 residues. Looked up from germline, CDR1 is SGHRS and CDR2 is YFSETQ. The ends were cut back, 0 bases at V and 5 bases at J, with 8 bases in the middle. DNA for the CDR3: TGCGCCAGCAGCTTGGCGAGGTGGGAGACCCAGTACTTC. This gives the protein CASSLARWETQYF. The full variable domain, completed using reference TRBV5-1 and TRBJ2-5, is KAGVTQTPRYLIKTRGQQVTLSCSPISGHRSVSWYQQTPGQGLQFLFEYFSETQRNKGNFPGRFSGRQFSNSRSEMNVSTLELGDSALYLCASSLARWETQYFGPGTRLLVL.

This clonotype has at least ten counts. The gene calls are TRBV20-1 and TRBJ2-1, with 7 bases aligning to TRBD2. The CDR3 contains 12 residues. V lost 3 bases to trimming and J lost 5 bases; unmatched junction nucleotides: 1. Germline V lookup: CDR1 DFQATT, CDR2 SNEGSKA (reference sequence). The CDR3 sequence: CSARGTNNEQFF. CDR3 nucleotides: TGCAGTGCTAGGGGGACTAACAATGAGCAGTTCTTC.

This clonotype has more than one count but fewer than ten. Here the CDR3 DNA reads TGCAGTGCTAGAGATCGGCTAGCGGTGTCCTACGAGCAGTACTTC. Its protein is CSARDRLAVSYEQYF. The V call is TRBV20-1, the J call TRBJ2-7; 7 bases align to TRBD2. Germline values: CDR1 DFQATT, CDR2 SNEGSKA (reference sequence). The CDR3 consists of 15 residues. V shed 0 bases, J shed 1 base, and the junction held 6 bases outside the gene matches.

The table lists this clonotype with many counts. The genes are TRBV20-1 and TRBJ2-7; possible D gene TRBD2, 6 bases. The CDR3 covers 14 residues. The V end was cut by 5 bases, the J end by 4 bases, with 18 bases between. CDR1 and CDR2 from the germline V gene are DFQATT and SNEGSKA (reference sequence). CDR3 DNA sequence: TGCAGTGCTCCAGGCCGGGAGAAGAGGTACGAGCAGTACTTC. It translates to CSAPGREKRYEQYF.

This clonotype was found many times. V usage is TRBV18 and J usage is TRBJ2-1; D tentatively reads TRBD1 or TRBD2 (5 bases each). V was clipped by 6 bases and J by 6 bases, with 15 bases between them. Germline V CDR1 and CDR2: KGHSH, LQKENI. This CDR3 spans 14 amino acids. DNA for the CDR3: TGTGCCAGCTCTCCCTGGGGCGGGTTCAATGAGCAGTTCTTC. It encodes CASSPWGGFNEQFF.

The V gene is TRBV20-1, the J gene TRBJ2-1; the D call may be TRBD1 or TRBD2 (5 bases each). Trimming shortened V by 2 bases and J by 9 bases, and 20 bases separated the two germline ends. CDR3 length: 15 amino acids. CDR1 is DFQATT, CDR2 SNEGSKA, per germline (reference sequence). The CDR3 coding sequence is TGCAGTGCTAGAACCCCCGGGACCACGATTGGTGAGCAGTTCTTC. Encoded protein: CSARTPGTTIGEQFF.

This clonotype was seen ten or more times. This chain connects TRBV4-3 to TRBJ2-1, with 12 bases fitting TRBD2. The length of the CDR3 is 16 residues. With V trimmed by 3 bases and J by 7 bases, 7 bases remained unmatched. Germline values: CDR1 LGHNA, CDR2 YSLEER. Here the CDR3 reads CASSHYTSGRWNEQFF. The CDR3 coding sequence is TGCGCCAGCAGCCACTACACTAGCGGGAGGTGGAATGAGCAGTTCTTC.

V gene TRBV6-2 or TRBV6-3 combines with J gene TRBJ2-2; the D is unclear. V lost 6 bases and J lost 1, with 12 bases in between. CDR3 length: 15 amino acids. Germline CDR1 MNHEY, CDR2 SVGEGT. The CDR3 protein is CASSQPQWNTGELFF. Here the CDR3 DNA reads TGTGCCAGCAGCCAGCCTCAATGGAACACCGGGGAGCTGTTTTTT.

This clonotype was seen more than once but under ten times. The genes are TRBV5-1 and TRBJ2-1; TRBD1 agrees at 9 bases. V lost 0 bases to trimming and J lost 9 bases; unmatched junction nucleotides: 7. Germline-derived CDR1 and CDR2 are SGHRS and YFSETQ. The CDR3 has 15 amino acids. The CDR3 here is CASSLAQGAMTEQFF. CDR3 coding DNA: TGCGCCAGCAGCTTGGCACAGGGGGCGATGACTGAGCAGTTCTTC.

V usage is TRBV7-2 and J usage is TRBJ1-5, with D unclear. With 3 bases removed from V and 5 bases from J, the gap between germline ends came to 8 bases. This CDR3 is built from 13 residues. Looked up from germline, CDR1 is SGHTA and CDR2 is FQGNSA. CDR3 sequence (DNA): TGTGCCAGCAGCTTTACAGCCGATCAGCCCCAGCATTTT. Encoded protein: CASSFTADQPQHF.

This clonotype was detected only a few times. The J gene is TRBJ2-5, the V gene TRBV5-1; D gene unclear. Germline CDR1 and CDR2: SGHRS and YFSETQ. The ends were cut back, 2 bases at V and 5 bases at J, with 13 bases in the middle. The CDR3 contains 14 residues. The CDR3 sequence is CASSFPQWRETQYF. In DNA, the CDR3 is TGCGCCAGCAGCTTTCCACAGTGGCGGGAGACCCAGTACTTC.

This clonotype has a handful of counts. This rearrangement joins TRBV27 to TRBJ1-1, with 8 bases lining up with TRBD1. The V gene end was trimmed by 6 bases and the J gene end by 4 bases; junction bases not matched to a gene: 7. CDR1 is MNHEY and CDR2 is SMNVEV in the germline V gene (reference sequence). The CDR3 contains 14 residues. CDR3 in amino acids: CASRYQGAITEAFF. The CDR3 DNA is TGTGCCAGCAGGTATCAGGGGGCAATCACTGAAGCTTTCTTT.

The CDR3 here is CASSYSLAGYEQYF. In nucleotides, the CDR3 is TGTGCCAGCAGTTACTCGCTAGCGGGCTACGAGCAGTACTTC. V gene TRBV6-5 combines with J gene TRBJ2-7, with 8 positions matching TRBD2. The ends lost 0 bases at V and 3 bases at J; junction bases unmatched: 1. Germline V lookup: CDR1 MNHEY, CDR2 SVGAGI. This CDR3 is 14 amino acids long.

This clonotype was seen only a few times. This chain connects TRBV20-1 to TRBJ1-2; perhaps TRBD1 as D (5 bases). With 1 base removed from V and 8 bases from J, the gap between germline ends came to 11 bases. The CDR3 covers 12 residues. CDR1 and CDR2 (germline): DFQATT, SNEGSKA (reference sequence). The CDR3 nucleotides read TGCAGTGCTAGAGCTGGACACATGGGCTACACCTTC. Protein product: CSARAGHMGYTF.